The sample holds many counts of the clone carrying this T cell receptor beta chain. Relying on iRepertoire HTBI primers and Arm-PCR of CDR3 regions, the team built TCR beta libraries. In TCRdb, the multiplex PCR reads were re-called with MiXCR into one record per CDR3 protein. The sample lists under 250,000 distinct CDR3 sequences, roughly a fifth occurring once. This specimen belongs to a study of regulatory T cells in long-lasting Graves disease. Time point meaning: newly diagnosed GD, antithyroid drugs for less than 3 months. From PBMCs, RNA was extracted and then used to make the TCR library. CDR1 is LGHNA, CDR2 YNFKEQ, per germline. Germline trimming cut 4 bases from V and 2 bases from J; bases unmatched to any gene: 5. The CDR3 is 15 residues long. The sample also formed part of further work on T cells in Graves' hyperthyroidism and ophthalmopathy.

The sequence was obtained from a woman in her 30s with Graves disease. The rearrangement links TRBV4-2 to TRBJ1-2; 9 positions agree with TRBD1. The material sequenced was peripheral blood mononuclear cells (PBMCs), taken at new diagnosis, from a patient treated with antithyroid drugs. The CDR3 DNA reads as TGTGCCAGCAGCCGATCGACAGGGGGAAACTATGGCTACACCTTC. This translates into CASSRSTGGNYGYTF.